This T cell receptor beta chain was recorded in a study of blood T cell repertoires in COVID-19. On the study more broadly: Some COVID-19 samples were acute and others convalescent; all came from the United States, Italy and Spain. T cells, B-cell-depleted T cells, or PBMCs supplied cDNA or gDNA.

Sequencing was performed with immunoSEQ multiplex PCR; in TCRdb, only in-frame clones are kept and a portion is missing. The table has tens of thousands of clones, roughly four fifths seen once. During active infection, Seattle patients enrolled and were then monitored through disease. The CDR3 sequence is 14 residues long. V dropped 7 bases and J dropped 4; count of bases not matched to a gene: 12. Germline-derived CDR1 and CDR2 are SQVTM and ANQGSEA. This clone was observed once. The rearrangement links TRBV29-1 to TRBJ1-2; the match to TRBD1 covers 7 bases. The source of this sequence is a man older than 75 with COVID-19, enrolled during active disease. Source material: peripheral blood. The CDR3, as DNA: TGCAGCGCTAGGGATAGACAGGGTGGCTATGGCTACACCTTC. Its protein is CSARDRQGGYGYTF.